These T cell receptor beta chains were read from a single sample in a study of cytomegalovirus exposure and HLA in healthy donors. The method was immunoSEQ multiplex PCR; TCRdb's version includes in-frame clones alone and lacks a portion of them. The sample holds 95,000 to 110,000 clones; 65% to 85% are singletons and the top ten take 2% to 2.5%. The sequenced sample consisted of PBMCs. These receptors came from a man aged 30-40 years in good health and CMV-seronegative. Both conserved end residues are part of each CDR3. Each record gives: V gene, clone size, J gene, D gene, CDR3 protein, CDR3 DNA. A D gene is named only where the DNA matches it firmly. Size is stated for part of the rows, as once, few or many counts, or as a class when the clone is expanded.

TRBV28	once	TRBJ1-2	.	CASSSGHYYGYTF	TGTGCCAGCAGCTCCGGACACTACTATGGCTACACCTTC
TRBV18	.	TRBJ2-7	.	CASSLRDLSYEQYF	TGTGCCAGCTCACTCCGGGACTTATCATACGAGCAGTACTTC
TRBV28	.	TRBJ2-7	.	CASSFRDSYEQYF	TGTGCCAGCAGTTTTCGGGACTCCTACGAGCAGTACTTC
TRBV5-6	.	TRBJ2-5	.	CASSLGRGAQETQYF	TGTGCCAGCAGCTTGGGTCGGGGGGCCCAAGAGACCCAGTACTTC
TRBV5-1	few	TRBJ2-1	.	CASSLGTEGDEQFF	TGCGCCAGCAGCTTGGGGACGGAGGGCGATGAGCAGTTCTTC
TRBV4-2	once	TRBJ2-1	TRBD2	CASSQELAGSYNEQFF	TGTGCCAGCAGCCAAGAACTAGCGGGGTCCTACAATGAGCAGTTCTTC
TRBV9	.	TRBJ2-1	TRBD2	CASSGTSGHNEQFF	TGTGCCAGCAGCGGCACTAGCGGCCACAATGAGCAGTTCTTC
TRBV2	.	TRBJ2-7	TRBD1	CASRAGQGTHEQYF	TGTGCCAGCAGGGCGGGACAGGGGACCCACGAGCAGTACTTC
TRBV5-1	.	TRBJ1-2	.	CASSLEGPDYGYTF	TGCGCCAGCAGCTTGGAGGGGCCGGACTATGGCTACACCTTC
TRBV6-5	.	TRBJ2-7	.	CASSPPGLPTYEQYF	TGTGCCAGCAGCCCACCGGGACTGCCAACCTACGAGCAGTACTTC
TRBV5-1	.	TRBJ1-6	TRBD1	CASSLATGDNSPLHF	TGCGCCAGCAGCTTGGCCACAGGGGATAATTCACCCCTCCACTTT
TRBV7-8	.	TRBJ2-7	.	CATTQMAGHYEQYF	TGTGCCACCACCCAAATGGCAGGGCATTACGAGCAGTACTTC
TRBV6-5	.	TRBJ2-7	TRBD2	CASRLPAGDEQYF	TGTGCCAGCAGACTCCCTGCGGGGGACGAGCAGTACTTC
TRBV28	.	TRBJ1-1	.	CASSSGQNTEAFF	TGTGCCAGCAGCTCTGGACAGAACACTGAAGCTTTCTTT
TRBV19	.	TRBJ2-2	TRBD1	CASRAGTGNTGELFF	TGTGCCAGTCGCGCCGGGACAGGGAACACCGGGGAGCTGTTTTTT
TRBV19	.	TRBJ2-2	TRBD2	CASSDKGLAGGTNTGELFF	TGTGCCAGTAGCGACAAAGGACTAGCGGGAGGAACAAACACCGGGGAGCTGTTTTTT